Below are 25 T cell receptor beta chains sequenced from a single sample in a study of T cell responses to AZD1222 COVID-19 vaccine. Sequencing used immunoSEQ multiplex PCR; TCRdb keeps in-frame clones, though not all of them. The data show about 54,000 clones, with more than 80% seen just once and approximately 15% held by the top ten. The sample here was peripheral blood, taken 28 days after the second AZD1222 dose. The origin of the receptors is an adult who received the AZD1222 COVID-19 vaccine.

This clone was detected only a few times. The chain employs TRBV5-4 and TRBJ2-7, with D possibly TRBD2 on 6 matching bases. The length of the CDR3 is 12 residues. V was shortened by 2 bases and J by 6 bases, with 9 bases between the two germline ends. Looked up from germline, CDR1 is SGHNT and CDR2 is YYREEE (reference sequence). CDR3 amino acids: CASSFISGEQYF. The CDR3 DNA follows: TGTGCCAGCAGCTTTATTAGCGGCGAGCAGTACTTC.

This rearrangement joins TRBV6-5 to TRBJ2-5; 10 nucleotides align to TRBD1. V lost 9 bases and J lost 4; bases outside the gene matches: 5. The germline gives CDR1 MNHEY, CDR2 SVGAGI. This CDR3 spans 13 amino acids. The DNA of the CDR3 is TGTGCCAGTAAAGACAGGGGGCTAGAGACCCAGTACTTC. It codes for CASKDRGLETQYF.

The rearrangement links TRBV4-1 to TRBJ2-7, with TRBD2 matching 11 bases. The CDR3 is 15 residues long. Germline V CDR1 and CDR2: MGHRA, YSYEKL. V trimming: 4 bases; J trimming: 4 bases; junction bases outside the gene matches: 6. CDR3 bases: TGCGCCAGCAGCCGACCTCTAGCGGGAGGTTACGAGCAGTACTTC. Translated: CASSRPLAGGYEQYF.

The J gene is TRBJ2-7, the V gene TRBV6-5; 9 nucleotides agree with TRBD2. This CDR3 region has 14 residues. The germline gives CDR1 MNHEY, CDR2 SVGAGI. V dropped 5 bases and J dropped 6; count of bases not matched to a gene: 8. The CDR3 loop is CASSRSGSSGEQYF. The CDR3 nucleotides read TGTGCCAGCAGTCGTAGCGGGAGTTCAGGCGAGCAGTACTTC.

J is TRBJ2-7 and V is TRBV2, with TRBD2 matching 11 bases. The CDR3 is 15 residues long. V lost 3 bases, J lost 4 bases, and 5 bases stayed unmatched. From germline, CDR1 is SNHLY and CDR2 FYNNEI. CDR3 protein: CASSDKVAGGYEQYF. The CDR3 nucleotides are TGTGCCAGCAGTGATAAAGTAGCGGGAGGGTACGAGCAGTACTTC. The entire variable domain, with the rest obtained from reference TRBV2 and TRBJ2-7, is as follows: EPEVTQTPSHQVTQMGQEVILRCVPISNHLYFYWYRQILGQKVEFLVSFYNNEISEKSEIFDDQFSVERPDGSNFTLKIRSTKLEDSAMYFCASSDKVAGGYEQYFGPGTRLTVT.

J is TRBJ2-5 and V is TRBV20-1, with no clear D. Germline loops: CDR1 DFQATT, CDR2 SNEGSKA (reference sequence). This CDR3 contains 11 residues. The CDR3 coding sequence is TGCAGAGGAGAAACCCAAGAGACCCAGTACTTC. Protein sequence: CRGETQETQYF.

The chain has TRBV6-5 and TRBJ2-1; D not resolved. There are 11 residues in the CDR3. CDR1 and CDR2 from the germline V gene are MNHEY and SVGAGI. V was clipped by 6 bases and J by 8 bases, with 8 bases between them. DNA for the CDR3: TGTGCCAGCAGGAGATTGGATGAGCAGTTCTTC. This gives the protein CASRRLDEQFF.

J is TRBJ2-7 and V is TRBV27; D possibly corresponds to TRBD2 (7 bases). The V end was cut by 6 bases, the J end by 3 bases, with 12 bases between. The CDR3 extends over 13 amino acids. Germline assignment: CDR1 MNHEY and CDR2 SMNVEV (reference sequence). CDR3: CASRGRGSYEQYF. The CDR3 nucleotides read TGTGCCAGCAGGGGGAGGGGGAGCTACGAGCAGTACTTC.

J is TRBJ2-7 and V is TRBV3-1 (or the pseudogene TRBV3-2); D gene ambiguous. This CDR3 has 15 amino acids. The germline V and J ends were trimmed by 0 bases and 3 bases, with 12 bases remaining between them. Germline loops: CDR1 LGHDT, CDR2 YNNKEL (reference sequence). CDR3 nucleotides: TGTGCCAGCAGCCAAGATCTAGTCAGAGTCTACGAGCAGTACTTC. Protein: CASSQDLVRVYEQYF.

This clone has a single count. The CDR3 sequence is CAWSAGTGKSGYTF. The CDR3 nucleotides read TGTGCCTGGAGTGCCGGGACAGGGAAATCTGGCTACACCTTC. V usage is TRBV30 and J usage is TRBJ1-2, with 9 bases fitting TRBD1. CDR3 length: 14 amino acids. The germline gives CDR1 GTSNPN, CDR2 SVGIG (reference sequence). V shed 1 base and J 7 bases; nucleotides not matched to a gene: 7.

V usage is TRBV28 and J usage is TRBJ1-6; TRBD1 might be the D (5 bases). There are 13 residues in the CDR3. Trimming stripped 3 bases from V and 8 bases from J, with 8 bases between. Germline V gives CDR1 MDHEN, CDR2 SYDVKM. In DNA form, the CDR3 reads TGTGCCAGCAGTTTGGACACCGATTCACCCCTCCACTTT. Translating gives CASSLDTDSPLHF.

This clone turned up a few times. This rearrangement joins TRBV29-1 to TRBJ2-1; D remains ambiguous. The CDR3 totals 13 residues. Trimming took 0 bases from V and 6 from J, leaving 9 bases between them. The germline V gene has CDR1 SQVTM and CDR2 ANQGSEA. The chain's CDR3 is CSVEDYSLNEQFF. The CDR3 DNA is TGCAGCGTTGAAGACTATAGCCTCAATGAGCAGTTCTTC.

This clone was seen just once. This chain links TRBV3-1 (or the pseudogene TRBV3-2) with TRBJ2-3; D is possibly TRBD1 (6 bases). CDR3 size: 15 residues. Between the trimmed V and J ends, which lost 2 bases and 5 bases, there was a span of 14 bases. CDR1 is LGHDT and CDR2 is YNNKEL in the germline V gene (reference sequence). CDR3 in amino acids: CASSQHRALRDTQYF. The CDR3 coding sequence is TGTGCCAGCAGCCAACACAGGGCTCTTAGAGATACGCAGTATTTT.

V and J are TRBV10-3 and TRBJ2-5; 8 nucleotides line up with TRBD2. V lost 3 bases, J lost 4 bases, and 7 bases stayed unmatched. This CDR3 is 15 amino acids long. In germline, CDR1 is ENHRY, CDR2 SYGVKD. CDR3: CAISDLSGSPETQYF. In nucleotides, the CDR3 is TGTGCCATCAGTGATTTGAGCGGGAGCCCAGAGACCCAGTACTTC.

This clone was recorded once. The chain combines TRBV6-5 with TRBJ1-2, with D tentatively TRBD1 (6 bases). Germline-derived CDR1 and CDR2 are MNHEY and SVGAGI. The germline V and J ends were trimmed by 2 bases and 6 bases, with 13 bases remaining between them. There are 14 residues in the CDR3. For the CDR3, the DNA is TGTGCCAGCAGTTACATGGGGGGCACTGATGGCTACACCTTC. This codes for CASSYMGGTDGYTF.

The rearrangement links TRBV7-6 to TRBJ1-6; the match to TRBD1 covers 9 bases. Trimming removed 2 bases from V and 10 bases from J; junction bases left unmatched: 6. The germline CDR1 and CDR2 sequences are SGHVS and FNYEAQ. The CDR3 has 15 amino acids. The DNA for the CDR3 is TGTGCCAGCAGCTTAACAGGGGGCGAGAGATCACCCCTCCACTTT. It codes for CASSLTGGERSPLHF.

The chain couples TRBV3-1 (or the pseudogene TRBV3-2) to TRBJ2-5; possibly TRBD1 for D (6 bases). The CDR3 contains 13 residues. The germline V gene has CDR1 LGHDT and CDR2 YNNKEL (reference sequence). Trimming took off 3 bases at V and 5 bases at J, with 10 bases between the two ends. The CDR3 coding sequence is TGTGCCAGCAGCCAGGGGGCGCTTGAGACCCAGTACTTC. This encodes CASSQGALETQYF.

CDR3 residues: CASSRDLVRNQPQHF. For the CDR3, the DNA is TGTGCCAGCAGCCGGGACCTGGTCCGCAATCAGCCCCAGCATTTT. The J gene is TRBJ1-5, the V gene TRBV6-2 or TRBV6-3, with a weak D call TRBD1 (5 bases). The CDR3 totals 15 residues. V was cut by 6 bases and J by 2 bases, with 14 bases left in between. The germline V gene has CDR1 MNHEY and CDR2 SVGEGT.

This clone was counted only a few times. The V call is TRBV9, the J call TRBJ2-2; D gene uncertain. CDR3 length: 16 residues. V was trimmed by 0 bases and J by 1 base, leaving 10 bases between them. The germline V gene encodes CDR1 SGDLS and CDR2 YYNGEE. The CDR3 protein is CASSVGADMNTGELFF. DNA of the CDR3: TGTGCCAGCAGCGTAGGGGCAGACATGAACACCGGGGAGCTGTTTTTT.

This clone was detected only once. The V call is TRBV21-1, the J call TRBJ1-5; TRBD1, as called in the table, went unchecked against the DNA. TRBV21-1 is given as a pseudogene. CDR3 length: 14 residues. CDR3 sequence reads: CASSGTGGAAAQHF. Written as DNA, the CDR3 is TGTGCCAGCAGCGGGACAGGGGGTGCCGCAGCCCAGCATTTT.

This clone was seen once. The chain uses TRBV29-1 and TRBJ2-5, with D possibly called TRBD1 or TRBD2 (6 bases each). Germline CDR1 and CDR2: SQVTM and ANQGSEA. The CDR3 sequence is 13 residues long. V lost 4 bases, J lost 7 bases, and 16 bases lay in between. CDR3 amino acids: CSVVWGAPGTQYF. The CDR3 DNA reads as TGCAGCGTTGTTTGGGGGGCTCCGGGGACCCAGTACTTC.

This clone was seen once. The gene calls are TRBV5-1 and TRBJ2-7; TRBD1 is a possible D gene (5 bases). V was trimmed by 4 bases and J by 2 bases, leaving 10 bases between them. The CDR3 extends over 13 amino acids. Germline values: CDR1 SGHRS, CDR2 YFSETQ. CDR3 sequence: CASSISGTYEQYF. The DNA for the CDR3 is TGCGCCAGCAGCATCTCAGGGACCTACGAGCAGTACTTC.

CDR3 loop: CASSGVRTGGHEQYF. The CDR3 nucleotides are TGTGCCAGCAGTGGGGTAAGGACAGGGGGCCACGAGCAGTACTTC. The gene calls are TRBV2 and TRBJ2-7; 11 bases line up with TRBD1. The CDR3 runs to 15 residues. CDR1 and CDR2 from the germline V gene are SNHLY and FYNNEI. V lost 4 bases to trimming and J lost 5 bases; unmatched junction nucleotides: 7.

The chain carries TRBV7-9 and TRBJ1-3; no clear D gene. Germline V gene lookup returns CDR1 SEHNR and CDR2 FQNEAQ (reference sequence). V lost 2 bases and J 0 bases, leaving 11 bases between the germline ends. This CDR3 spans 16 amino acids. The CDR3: CASSLYSESSGNTIYF. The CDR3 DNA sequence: TGTGCCAGCAGCTTATACAGCGAAAGCTCTGGAAACACCATATATTTT.

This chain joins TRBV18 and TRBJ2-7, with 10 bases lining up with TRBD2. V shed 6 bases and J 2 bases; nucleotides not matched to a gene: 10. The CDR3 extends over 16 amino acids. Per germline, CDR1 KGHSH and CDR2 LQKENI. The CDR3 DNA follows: TGTGCCAGCTCGCCTACCGGGCTAGCGGGGGCCTACGAGCAGTACTTC. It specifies CASSPTGLAGAYEQYF.